The subject of this entry is one T cell receptor (beta chain). CD45RO negativity and positive selection for CCR7 defined naive CD8 cells, a population that excluded terminally differentiated effector memory CD45RA+ cells. CDR3 length: 15 residues. Germline CDR1 reads MNHEY; CDR2 reads SMNVEV (reference sequence). V was pared by 4 bases and J by 3 bases, with 8 bases of the junction left unmatched. Generated by immunoSEQ multiplex PCR, the TCRdb table keeps only in-frame clones and is missing some. The sample lists hundreds of thousands of clones, 95% to 98% occurring once. This specimen belongs to a study of shared clonotypes between healthy human individuals.

The sequencing input was naive CD8+ T cells sorted from blood. The chain employs TRBV27 and TRBJ2-7; 8 positions match TRBD2. This TCR came from a man aged 25-45 years in good health. The CDR3 sequence: CASSSQREPYYEQYF. In DNA, the CDR3 is TGTGCCAGCAGTTCACAGCGGGAGCCCTACTACGAGCAGTACTTC.